The 14 T cell receptor beta chains presented below share a single source sample, sequenced in a study of T cell responses to AZD1222 COVID-19 vaccine. The data were produced by immunoSEQ multiplex PCR, yet TCRdb's version contains in-frame clones alone and is incomplete. The sample shows over 40,000 clones, approximately 84% of them seen only once. The material sequenced was peripheral blood, taken on day 0 of AZD1222 vaccination. These receptors came from an adult in good health.

The chain employs TRBV2 and TRBJ2-2, with 7 positions matching TRBD2. CDR1 and CDR2 from the germline V gene are SNHLY and FYNNEI. With 6 bases clipped from V and 6 bases from J, the junction kept 7 bases outside the gene matches. This CDR3 comprises 14 residues. The CDR3 DNA reads TGTGCCAGCAGGCCCTTGACTAGCTCCGGGGAGCTGTTTTTT. It translates to CASRPLTSSGELFF.

This clone has only one observation. Distinct nucleotide sequences in the sample also encode this CDR3. The J gene is TRBJ1-5, the V gene TRBV27, with 8 bases lining up with TRBD1. Losses at the gene ends were 5 bases for V and 4 bases for J; bases not matched to a gene: 4. This CDR3 spans 14 amino acids. The germline V gene encodes CDR1 MNHEY and CDR2 SMNVEV (reference sequence). CDR3 in amino acids: CASSPRQGNQPQHF. The CDR3 DNA sequence: TGTGCCAGCAGTCCCCGACAGGGGAATCAGCCCCAGCATTTT.

This chain links TRBV27 with TRBJ2-3; D tentatively reads TRBD1 or TRBD2 (7 bases each). Germline lookup yields CDR1 MNHEY and CDR2 SMNVEV (reference sequence). This CDR3 spans 18 amino acids. V was trimmed by 4 bases and J by 4 bases, leaving 24 bases between them. CDR3: CASSSRGRLKTGADTQYF. The CDR3 DNA reads as TGTGCCAGCAGTTCGCGGGGGAGGTTGAAAACAGGGGCAGATACGCAGTATTTT.

This clone was found a few times. This chain links TRBV7-2 with TRBJ2-1, with 10 bases identical to TRBD2. CDR1 is SGHTA and CDR2 is FQGNSA in the germline V gene. V was pared by 3 bases and J by 5 bases, with 4 bases of the junction left unmatched. This CDR3 is 15 amino acids long. CDR3 residues: CASSFASGGNNEQFF. CDR3 sequence (DNA): TGTGCCAGCAGCTTCGCTAGCGGGGGAAACAATGAGCAGTTCTTC.

The CDR3 DNA is TGTGCCAGCAGCTCTCCCCGCCTCTATGGCTACACCTTC. Translated, it gives CASSSPRLYGYTF. The chain has TRBV11-3 and TRBJ1-2; D remains ambiguous. The CDR3 runs 13 residues. Trimming left V 4 bases short and J 4 bases short, with 10 bases between. Looked up from germline, CDR1 is SGHNT and CDR2 is YENEEA.

The chain is built from TRBV12-3 or TRBV12-4 and TRBJ2-7, with D uncertain. There are 11 residues in the CDR3. Trimming cost V 3 bases and J 6 bases, with 6 bases left between them. CDR3 sequence (DNA): TGTGCCAGCAGTTTGGCCGTCGAGCAGTACTTC. Its translation: CASSLAVEQYF.

This clone was counted once. The chain is built from TRBV7-2 and TRBJ2-2; TRBD2 matches at 13 bases. The germline gives CDR1 SGHTA, CDR2 FQGNSA. This CDR3 is built from 17 residues. Trimming cost V 5 bases and J 6 bases; bases outside gene matches: 9. The CDR3 loop reads CASSPTGLAGDPGELFF. CDR3 coding DNA: TGTGCCAGCAGCCCTACCGGACTAGCGGGAGACCCCGGGGAGCTGTTTTTT.

This clone has a handful of counts. At the DNA level, this CDR3 is encoded by other sequences in the same sample as well. The chain is built from TRBV19 and TRBJ1-1; tentatively, D is TRBD1 (5 bases). Deletions cut 5 bases from V and 4 bases from J, with 8 bases between. The CDR3 runs to 12 residues. In germline, CDR1 is LNHDA, CDR2 SQIVND (reference sequence). CDR3 sequence reads: CASSQGSTEAFF. CDR3 DNA sequence: TGTGCCAGTAGTCAGGGATCCACTGAAGCTTTCTTT.

DNA of the CDR3: TGTGCCAGCAGCCAGGGACTAGCGGGGGAAGGCAAAAACATTCAGTACTTC. This sequence encodes CASSQGLAGEGKNIQYF. The V gene is TRBV3-1 (or the pseudogene TRBV3-2), the J gene TRBJ2-4; 14 positions agree with TRBD2. The CDR3 runs to 17 residues. The germline gives CDR1 LGHDT, CDR2 YNNKEL (reference sequence). With V trimmed by 3 bases and J by 3 bases, 4 bases remained unmatched.

The chain employs TRBV5-8 and TRBJ2-3, with D perhaps being TRBD1 or TRBD2 (6 bases each). Germline CDR1 is SGHTS and CDR2 is YDEGEE. V was pared by 3 bases and J by 6 bases, with 20 bases between. The CDR3 runs to 16 residues. CDR3 nucleotides: TGTGCCAGCAGCTCCCTGGGGGGCCCCCTCACGGATACGCAGTATTTT. It yields the protein CASSSLGGPLTDTQYF.

The CDR3 sequence: CASSAHRGGYEQYF. DNA for the CDR3: TGCGCCAGCAGCGCACACAGGGGGGGCTACGAGCAGTACTTC. This chain connects TRBV5-1 to TRBJ2-7; a weak D match, TRBD1 (8 bases). Germline CDR1 and CDR2: SGHRS and YFSETQ. There are 14 residues in the CDR3. The ends were cut back, 4 bases at V and 3 bases at J, with 14 bases in the middle.

This chain joins TRBV28 and TRBJ1-3, with TRBD1 as a possible D gene (5 bases). V lost 6 bases, J lost 0 bases, and 15 bases lay in between. CDR1 is MDHEN, CDR2 SYDVKM, per germline. This CDR3 region has 16 residues. The CDR3 protein is CASSDYRSLSGNTIYF. In DNA form, the CDR3 reads TGTGCCAGCAGCGATTACAGGTCGCTCTCTGGAAACACCATATATTTT.

CDR3 sequence (DNA): TGTGCCAGCAGCTTAGACTCAGGGGGTAGTCAGCCCCAGCATTTT. This gives the protein CASSLDSGGSQPQHF. This chain uses TRBV7-2 with TRBJ1-5; TRBD1 aligns across 7 bases. Looked up from germline, CDR1 is SGHTA and CDR2 is FQGNSA. The length of the CDR3 is 15 residues. The J segment lost 6 bases and the V segment lost 1 base, leaving 6 bases of the junction unmatched.

The J gene is TRBJ2-7, the V gene TRBV6-1; D is undetermined. V was trimmed by 2 bases and J by 5 bases, leaving 4 bases between them. CDR1 is MNHNS, CDR2 SASEGT, per germline. The CDR3 length is 11 residues. The CDR3 DNA reads TGTGCCAGCAGTGAAAGGGACGAGCAGTACTTC. It yields the protein CASSERDEQYF.